This T cell receptor beta chain was sequenced in a study of neoadjuvant nivolumab and ipilimumab in lung cancer. Study-wide points: From pretherapy to surgery, tumor richness and clonality rose with dual therapy. Resected-tumor TCR richness correlated positively with pretherapy blood richness. TCR receptors were sequenced in few samples. Pathologic regression was not significantly tied to TCR clonality.

The germline V gene encodes CDR1 MNHEY and CDR2 SMNVEV (reference sequence). Trimming cost V 8 bases and J 5 bases, with 9 bases left between them. This CDR3 has 11 amino acids. Sequencing was performed with immunoSEQ multiplex PCR; in TCRdb, only in-frame clones are kept and a portion is missing. Here the sample spans roughly 23,000 clones, more than 65% being singletons. This clone came up once. The antigen is undetermined. The chain employs TRBV27 and TRBJ1-2, with D unclear. The source is an adult with non-small cell lung cancer. The material was peripheral blood, obtained before neoadjuvant nivolumab, alone or with ipilimumab. CDR3 region: CASGFNYGYTF. CDR3 DNA: TGTGCCAGCGGATTTAATTATGGCTACACCTTC.